This TCR beta chain derives from a study of blood T cells in healthy people across ages. Findings and caveats of the study: Getting older went along with TCR beta diversity per million T cells dropping roughly linearly. CMV status of donors was not determined, possibly confounding expanded clonotype changes. It was found that TCR beta diversity correlated strongly with the percentage of naive T cells.

Total RNA was isolated from each sample in quantities of at least 5.5 micrograms. For this clonotype: The target antigen is unknown.

A second PCR, run for roughly 7 to 12 cycles, used a sample-barcoded 5' primer plus a J-beta primer mix. TCRdb fed the 5' RACE reads into MiXCR, producing one record per CDR3 protein. In the table there are 850,000 to 1,000,000 distinct CDR3 sequences, around 54% of which are singletons. CDR1 is KGHDR, CDR2 SFDVKD, per germline. Losses at the gene ends were 2 bases for V and 6 bases for J; bases not matched to a gene: 5. The CDR3 extends over 15 amino acids. This chain joins TRBV24-1 and TRBJ2-1; TRBD2 matches 8 bases. The specimen sequenced was blood. The sequence was obtained from a woman aged 55 to 70 in good health. In DNA form, the CDR3 reads TGTGCCACCAGTGATTCCGGGACTAGTGTCAATGAGCAGTTCTTC. This codes for CATSDSGTSVNEQFF.